Given below is one TCR beta chain in context. This table comes from immunoSEQ multiplex PCR, and its TCRdb copy is limited to in-frame clones, with some not included. The sample lists 81,000 or so clones, approximately 97% occurring once. CDR1 SEHNR and CDR2 FQNEAQ come from the germline V gene (reference sequence). The CDR3 totals 15 residues. Trimming at V came to 6 bases and at J to 7 bases, leaving 15 bases not matched to a gene. The data originate from a study of technical replicates of blood from a few donors. Specimen: T cells isolated from PBMCs. The V gene is TRBV7-9, the J gene TRBJ2-7; 7 bases are a match to TRBD1. The receptor's source is a human donor in good health. CDR3 loop: CASRYTGAAGEEQYF. The CDR3 coding sequence is TGTGCCAGCAGGTACACAGGGGCCGCCGGGGAAGAGCAGTACTTC.